This T cell receptor beta chain was identified during a study of cytomegalovirus exposure and HLA in healthy donors (dated by TCRdb to about 2017). Context from the whole study: According to an earlier analysis of 587 of the donors, roughly 180 million T cells yielded 90 million to 130 million unique TCR beta sequences and less than 300 Gb of sequence data. The study profiled the T cell repertoires of under 700 subjects by immunosequencing and related them to cytomegalovirus serostatus. Four or five DR-DQ haplotypes were treated as single units for association and clustering because of strong linkage in the cohort. On average, about 240,000 unique TCR beta nucleotide sequences were sequenced per donor among a few hundred genotyped donors of the cohort, with roughly 18% of those sequences being non-productive. Every discovery cohort repertoire had been produced on one sequencing platform. Alongside the repertoire data, information on donor age, sex, ethnicity and CMV serostatus was compiled. Roughly 290 gigabases of sequencing data and around 90 million unique TCR sequences made up an early release that covered 640 HLA-typed donors. A separate validation cohort of 100 to 150 different subjects was used in addition to the roughly 640-subject first cohort. A later analysis re-examined previously published TCR beta repertoires from around 670 donors and added high-resolution HLA genotyping to investigate patterns of TCR occurrence. The study aimed to test whether signatures of past pathogen exposure could be identified by cataloging public T cell receptors. In the later analysis, no new phenotypic data were used to find candidate immune exposures; instead, reliance was placed on TCR beta sequences and their occurrence across donors. High-throughput TCR immunosequencing, statistical association of individual TCRs with disease status, and machine learning were combined to predict cytomegalovirus infection status. A later genetic analysis used genome-wide SNP genotypes for 398 of the 666 donors, treating that subset as a discovery cohort. Among the 398 genotyped donors, more than 70% belonged to the genetic ancestry cluster associated with self-reported Caucasian donors. An earlier analysis of 587 of the donors used high-throughput TCR beta sequencing to judge whether each TCR beta V gene segment behaved as functional or pseudogenic. Class I and class II HLA loci were covered by the typing at four-digit resolution. The number of donors typed differed by locus, with 629-630 for A, B, C, DRB1 and DQB1, approximately 500 for DQA1, approximately 570 for DPA1, and around 460 for DPB1. General findings and caveats noted by the study authors: Three of the identified cytomegalovirus-associated TCR beta chains were confirmed in vitro to be specific for cytomegalovirus antigens. Specific HLA alleles were associated with some 15,000 TCR beta sequences at a false discovery rate of 0.05 in a later analysis. Because counts were too low, fewer than 20 rarely observed V segments, including chromosome 9 orphons, were excluded from the earlier analysis of some 590 of the donors. Presence/absence analyses assumed roughly uniform sequencing depth across donors, an assumption that may not hold. The sequencing pipeline was judged likely to have produced a cluster of highly shared sequence variants as a technical artifact. Most TCR sequences were observed very rarely across donors, whereas some public TCRs were present in many individuals. The cohort was sequenced for TCR beta chains only, and without alpha or paired-chain data the features that could be detected were limited. Because HLA typing was missing for some donors at each locus, association tests included only the typed subset. Cytomegalovirus status was reported to be diagnosed by the classifier with high specificity and sensitivity in both the original and validation cohorts. In a later analysis, HLA-associated TCR beta chains showed more clonal expansion and lower generation probabilities than non-associated chains that were equally common. V-gene and J-gene trimming of TCR beta chains was associated with a missense DCLRE1C variant in a later genetic analysis, and the association was replicated in an independent cohort. Correlated functional status among segregating V segments might be attributable to linkage disequilibrium, but an unknown experimental factor could not be ruled out. Some IMGT-functional V segments, including TRBV6-2 and TRBV6-3, could not be distinguished by the 87-base-pair reads and were therefore excluded. A later genetic analysis reported fewer N-insertions in productive TCRs among donors in an Asian-associated ancestry cluster than the roughly 640-donor mean. Broadly in line with IMGT annotations, most TCR beta V segments showed up in productive rearrangements about 87% or about 30% of the time in an earlier analysis of several hundred of the donors. The study gave a list of under 200 TCR beta chains associated with cytomegalovirus. The only immune exposure information available for the cohort was CMV serostatus. When HLA alleles, especially DR and DQ, strongly co-occurred, TCR associations were difficult to assign to individual alleles. In a later analysis, most CMV-associated TCR beta chains were found to appear HLA-restricted, with HLA associations seemingly driven largely by CMV exposure. In a later analysis, several top co-occurrence clusters were reported to appear linked to parvovirus B19, influenza, CMV and Epstein-Barr virus. According to the authors, the approach could potentially be generalized to other disease states and immunological phenotypes. A further reported finding was that TCR beta sequences accurately predicted the HLA-A and HLA-B alleles for most subjects in the first cohort. A later analysis found that TCR association rates varied across HLA loci, with DRB1 alleles showing the most associated TCRs and HLA-C alleles the fewest.

The library was prepared using the immunoSEQ multiplex PCR assay. For the multiplex PCR, a mixture combining 60 forward primers for TCR Vbeta segments and 13 reverse primers for TCR Jbeta segments was used. A multiplex PCR assay on genomic DNA amplified the CDR3 region of rearranged TCR beta genes. The Illumina HiSeq System was used to sequence the amplified TCR beta libraries as 87-base-pair reads. The paper's data handling went like this. Across the 670 or so repertoires, a later analysis counted roughly 84 million unique TCR beta chains, 9 million to 14 million of which were shared by at least two donors. Raw reads were error-corrected and collapsed into unique sequences with a nearest-neighbor algorithm that merged closely related sequences to remove PCR and sequencing errors. To assign V, D and J gene segments, CDR3 sequences were aligned to IMGT reference sequences. Each retained sequence needed at least a six-nucleotide match to both a V gene segment and a J gene segment. Rearrangements were called productive when the CDR3 lacked stop codons and stayed in frame with V and J; all others were non-productive. CDR3 was defined by IMGT convention, running from the second conserved V-encoded cysteine to the conserved J-encoded phenylalanine. The earlier analysis of 587 of the donors excluded sequences that lacked an unambiguous match to a single V gene segment. An earlier analysis of just under 600 of the donors called V segments functional above 56.7% productive rearrangements and segregating when the between-donor standard deviation exceeded 5%. A statistical classification framework was built for diagnosing cytomegalovirus status from the catalog of TCR beta chain sequences. V and J gene assignment, in a later analysis, came from comparing TCR nucleotide sequences with IMGT/GENE-DB human TR gene sequences. Using the TCRdist pipeline, a later analysis assigned CDR3 sequences along with most-parsimonious VDJ recombination scenarios. In a later analysis, each TCR beta chain was defined by its CDR3 amino acid sequence together with its V-gene family, and reads lacking a unique V-gene family were excluded. As a way to deal with suspected cross-contamination and a sequencing artifact, a later analysis dropped roughly 620 nucleotide sequences that were highly shared and had low generation probability. In a later analysis, a clonal expansion index was calculated for each public chain from normalized within-repertoire ranks of inferred template counts. In a later analysis, generation probabilities were computed using a VDJ recombination model fitted to out-of-frame rearrangements, and the results were checked against IGoR. A later analysis scored TCR-TCR, TCR-HLA and TCR-CMV co-occurrence with hypergeometric tests, applying a repertoire-size bias correction to TCR pairs. A later analysis estimated false discovery rates by permuting HLA or CMV assignments 20 times. In a later analysis, co-occurring TCRs were grouped using DBSCAN, with TCRdist sequence similarity added in when clustering inside HLA-allele-positive subsets. For co-occurrence clustering, repertoires with fewer than 30,000 or more than 120,000 public chains were excluded, along with 5 or 6 repertoires with anomalous nucleotide sharing. Drawn from immuneACCESS, this table holds only the in-frame rearrangements with V and J called that TCRdb kept. Clones are partly lost; checked studies trace under half to an unresolved V gene and leave the rest unexplained. The D gene and trimming were derived from the DNA, and the V and J assignments and clone size from that table. The sample table shows roughly 190,000 clones, and roughly three quarters are seen once. The ten biggest clones cover 2% to 2.5% of the sample.

In total, roughly 670 healthy bone marrow donors made up the cohort. At the time of sampling, all cohort members were nominally healthy, though unrecorded immune exposures were likely present. The donor was CMV seronegative and was included in the group of several hundred seronegative cohort members. A peripheral blood sample was collected from each donor, and TCR beta sequencing was performed on peripheral blood mononuclear cells. Genomic DNA was extracted from the blood cell samples with the Qiagen DNeasy Blood Extraction Kit. The sample holds a few counts of this clone. It has no known antigen specificity. Nothing much larger sits one base from this clone, and base qualities are not available. Taken from the germline V gene, the CDR1 and CDR2 loops are SGHTA and FQGNSA. Inclusive of the bounding cysteine and phenylalanine, the CDR3 is 15 residues long. The CDR3 DNA has 45 bases and is translated from base 1. Trimming removed 1 base from V and 10 bases from J; the gene matches leave 9 bases unexplained.

The source of this sequence is a woman in her fifties or sixties in good health and CMV-seronegative. The sample consisted of PBMCs. The chain was built from TRBV7-2 and TRBJ2-1; 8 bases in the junction line up with TRBD2. The CDR3 region reads CASSLDSGGGSEQFF. The DNA sequence is TGTGCCAGCAGCTTAGATTCGGGGGGGGGCAGCGAGCAGTTCTTC.